This T cell receptor (beta chain) came from a study of shared T cell receptors in the human thymus. Profiled with immunoSEQ multiplex PCR; TCRdb holds only in-frame clones, not every one. The repertoire holds about 730,000 clones, with over 75% as singletons. V shed 0 bases and J 6 bases; nucleotides not matched to a gene: 10. This CDR3 has 16 residues. In germline, CDR1 is SGDLS, CDR2 YYNGEE. These data were also reused for a study on human thymus T cells. As reported in that work: Blood and thymic repertoires both appeared biased in V and J gene usage.

The source of this sequence is a girl under three years old with a congenital heart defect. V gene TRBV9 combines with J gene TRBJ2-3; TRBD1 matches 7 bases. Sequences were obtained from thymocytes. DNA of the CDR3: TGTGCCAGCAGCGTAGAGAAGGGGGCCGGTTTGGATACGCAGTATTTT. This codes for CASSVEKGAGLDTQYF.